The TCR beta chain described here comes from a study of identical twins (dated by TCRdb to 2016 to 2018). As for the study more broadly: To test whether fetal clonotypes persist, this study deep-sequenced TCR alpha and beta repertoires from monozygotic twins, from unrelated adults of various ages, and from cord blood. To rule out contamination, replicate twin experiments were performed at different times with different library preparation protocols. Results the study describes overall, beyond this receptor: Out-of-frame TCR alpha sequences shared between twins showed an excess of low generation-probability sequences compared with coincidental sharing between unrelated individuals. A weaker excess of twin sharing was found in beta out-of-frame sequences because the signal-to-noise ratio was lowered by fewer shared sequences. Because the same donors could not be followed over many years, conclusions were based on cross-sectional statistical analysis. In monozygotic twins, recombination models systematically underestimated out-of-frame TCR alpha sharing, but the models matched the sharing seen between unrelated individuals. Fewer insertions were carried by abundant cord blood beta clonotypes; a weaker similar trend was observed in young adult naive repertoires, while no such trend was observed in memory repertoires. Invariant T cells such as MAIT and iNKT could partly confound zero-insertion analyses, although diverse VJ usage argued against such confounding for most clonotypes.

Every donor in the study was a healthy Caucasian. The twin cohort consisted of three pairs of female monozygotic twins, all aged 18 to 29 years. CD4+ and CD8+ T cell populations were isolated with positive isolation kits from Invitrogen. According to the germline V gene, CDR1 reads SGHRS and CDR2 reads YFSETQ. From V the trimming removes 2 bases and from J it removes 7 bases, while the gene matches leave 4 bases of the junction unaccounted for. The CDR3 measures 13 amino acids from cysteine to phenylalanine. CDR3 DNA is the only sequence kept; it has 39 bases, read in frame from the first base. Library preparation employed 5' RACE. Sequencing instrument: Illumina HiSeq 2000. Template switching added a universal primer binding site, and the final cDNA carried a unique molecular identifier that allowed TCR cDNA molecules to be counted accurately. First-strand cDNA for TCR alpha and beta chains was synthesized from specific primers in the conserved constant-segment region. To control for contamination, every cDNA library was double barcoded, receiving both a SMART-Mk sample barcode and Illumina barcodes. TruSeq adapter sequences along with Illumina sample barcodes were introduced in two successive PCR steps. TCR alpha and beta cDNA libraries were sequenced on the Illumina HiSeq platform with custom primers. For the original study's pipeline: Unique molecular identifiers were extracted from raw reads with MiGEC, and CDR3 positions were determined with MiXCR. For each individual, recombination models were inferred using an EM algorithm with the repgenHMM and IGoR tools. The tcR package in R was used for shared clonotype analysis, with sharing normalized by the product of cloneset sizes. Out-of-frame nonproductive sequences were analyzed to study raw recombination free of thymic and clonal selection effects. The public reads were reprocessed in TCRdb via fastp at Q25 and MiXCR, keeping in-frame beta chains. Each entry merges the rows of one CDR3 protein and shows their most common DNA and genes. The V and J calls and clone size come from TCRdb's table, not from the authors' own analysis. The sample table holds about 530,000 distinct CDR3 sequences, of which 20% to 25% were seen once. Together, the top ten hold around 0.5% of the sample.

In regard to this clonotype: It lacks a known antigen. One base away there is no much larger clone; base qualities are not given.

In addition, the sample was reused for a study of yellow fever vaccine responses in identical twins. As the second paper documents: The authors reported that the T cell response to vaccination in identical twins appeared partly convergent and partly personalized. In the study, vaccine-responding T cell clones were precisely tracked in identical twins.

The chain is encoded by TRBV5-1 joined to TRBJ1-2; TRBD1 lines up with 8 middle nucleotides. Sequences were obtained from CD4+ T cells sorted from blood. The TCR was taken from a woman in her late teens or twenties in good health. DNA sequence: TGCGCCAGCAGCTTCGCAGGGGGCGGTGGCTACACCTTC. The encoded protein is CASSFAGGGGYTF.